This T cell receptor (beta chain) was captured by sequencing in a study of molecular identifiers for immune sequencing clone quantification. Notes on the study in general: Effector cells kept over 98% of their molecules in clones above 20 RNA copies, while naive cells kept under 1% there.

Sorting isolated naive CD8 T cells as CD8+CD4-CCR7+CD45RA+ events. This clonotype was counted at least ten times. As yet, its antigen is unknown. J gave up 4 bases and V 2 bases, and 13 bases lay outside the gene matches. The CDR3 extends over 17 amino acids. Germline loops: CDR1 MGHRA, CDR2 YSYEKL. One entry per CDR3 protein results from TCRdb running MiXCR on the PCR reads. Of 55,000 to 75,000 distinct CDR3 sequences in the sample, 18% are singletons; the top ten hold roughly 1.6%. Source material: naive CD8+ T cells from blood, with Jurkat cell RNA spiked in. Subset described: FACS-sorted CD8+CD4-CCR7+CD45RA+ naive T cells. The V call is TRBV4-1, the J call TRBJ2-5, with TRBD2 identical over 7 bases. This TCR was sampled from a human donor in good health. Some libraries in this study had Jurkat cell RNA spiked in. CDR3 in DNA: TGCGCCAGCAGCCAAAGTCCTTCGGGAGGACGTGGAGAGACCCAGTACTTC. Protein: CASSQSPSGGRGETQYF.